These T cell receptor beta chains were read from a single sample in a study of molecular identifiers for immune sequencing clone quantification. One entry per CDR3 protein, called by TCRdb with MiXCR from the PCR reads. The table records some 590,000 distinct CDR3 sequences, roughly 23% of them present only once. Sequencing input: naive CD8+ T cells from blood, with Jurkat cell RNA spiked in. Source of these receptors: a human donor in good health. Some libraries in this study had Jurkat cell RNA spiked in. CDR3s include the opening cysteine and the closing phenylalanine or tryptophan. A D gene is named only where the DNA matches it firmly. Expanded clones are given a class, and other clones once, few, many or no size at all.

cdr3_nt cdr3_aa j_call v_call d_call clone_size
TGTGCCAGCAGCTCGGGGGCCGGGACTGAAGCTTTCTTT CASSSGAGTEAFF TRBJ1-1 TRBV7-9 NA many
TGTGCCGGCAGCTTGGACACCTACGAGCAGTACTTC CAGSLDTYEQYF TRBJ2-7 TRBV5-6 NA few
TGTGCCAGCAGCTTAGTCGCGGTCGGGTATCCCTTTTTGAACACTGAAGCTTTCTTT CASSLVAVGYPFLNTEAFF TRBJ1-1 TRBV7-2 NA few
TGTGCCAGTAGTATGGGGGGACGGAGCTATCGGGATACGCAGTATTTT CASSMGGRSYRDTQYF TRBJ2-3 TRBV19 NA many
TGCAGCGTTGATTGGCGGGAGGTAAAGGTCACAGATACGCAGTATTTT CSVDWREVKVTDTQYF TRBJ2-3 TRBV29-1 TRBD2 many
TGCAGTGCTAGAACCCAAACAGGTGAAGCTTACTTT CSARTQTGEAYF TRBJ1-1 TRBV20-1 NA NA
TGCGTCAGCAGCCCTACGGGACTTACGAACACTGAAGCTTTCTTT CVSSPTGLTNTEAFF TRBJ1-1 TRBV4-1 NA NA
TGCAGTGCTAGAGATGTCGCGGGACAGGGCTACGAGCAGTACTTC CSARDVAGQGYEQYF TRBJ2-7 TRBV20-1 TRBD1 many
TGCAGTGCTGAAAATAGCGGGAGGGCGACAGATACGCAGTATTTT CSAENSGRATDTQYF TRBJ2-3 TRBV20-1 TRBD2 many
TGCGCCAGCAAAACCCTGGGTCAGAGCACAGATACGCAGTATTTT CASKTLGQSTDTQYF TRBJ2-3 TRBV5-1 NA many